This T cell receptor (beta chain) was observed in a study of T cell changes during pregnancy in multiple sclerosis. Clones were read by immunoSEQ multiplex PCR, and TCRdb kept only the in-frame ones, dropping some. The data contain about 68,000 clones, about 91% of them singletons. The TCR sequence derives from a female donor in good health, enrolled as a control in a pregnancy study. The sample in question was peripheral blood, obtained in the second trimester of pregnancy.

In DNA form, the CDR3 reads TGTGCCAGCAGGGACCGCCCCTCGGGAACTGAAGCTTTCTTT. This encodes CASRDRPSGTEAFF. The rearrangement uses TRBV6-1 and TRBJ1-1; D gene uncertain. The CDR3 covers 14 residues. Germline loops: CDR1 MNHNS, CDR2 SASEGT. V dropped 6 bases and J dropped 5 bases, with 16 bases sitting between them.